This T cell receptor beta chain came from a study of cytomegalovirus exposure and HLA in healthy donors. General study results and limits: It was taken for granted in presence/absence analyses that sequencing depth across donors was roughly uniform. Reportedly, a later analysis found an Asian-associated ancestry cluster had fewer N-insertions than the roughly 700-donor mean. In a later analysis, common viral pathogens appeared linked to several of the most significant clusters.

Both 60 Vbeta primers and 13 Jbeta primers went into the PCR. Produced via immunoSEQ multiplex PCR; TCRdb's table is partial and in-frame only. This sample has around 190,000 clones, with 60% to 85% found just once. A note on this clone: Its antigen is undetermined.

V gave up 3 bases and J gave up 7 bases, with 15 bases separating them. Germline V CDR1 and CDR2: LNHDA, SQIVND (reference sequence). CDR3 length: 15 amino acids. It was healthy bone marrow donors who served as donors. The receptor was derived from a woman between 18 and 29 years old in good health and CMV-seronegative. The chain couples TRBV19 to TRBJ1-4; D is ambiguous. Material: PBMCs. The CDR3 sequence: CASSIEQPEGEKLFF. The CDR3 DNA reads as TGTGCCAGTAGTATCGAGCAGCCCGAGGGTGAAAAACTGTTTTTT.